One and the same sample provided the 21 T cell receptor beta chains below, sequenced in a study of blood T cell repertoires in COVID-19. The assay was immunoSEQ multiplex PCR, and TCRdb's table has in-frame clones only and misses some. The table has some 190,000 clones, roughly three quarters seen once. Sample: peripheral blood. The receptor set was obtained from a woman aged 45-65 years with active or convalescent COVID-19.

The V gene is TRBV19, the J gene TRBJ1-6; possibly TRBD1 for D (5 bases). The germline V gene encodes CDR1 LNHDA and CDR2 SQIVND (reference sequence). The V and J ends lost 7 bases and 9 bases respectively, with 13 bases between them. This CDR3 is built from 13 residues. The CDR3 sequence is CASKGRDGSPLHF. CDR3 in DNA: TGTGCCAGTAAAGGCAGGGATGGTTCACCCCTCCACTTT.

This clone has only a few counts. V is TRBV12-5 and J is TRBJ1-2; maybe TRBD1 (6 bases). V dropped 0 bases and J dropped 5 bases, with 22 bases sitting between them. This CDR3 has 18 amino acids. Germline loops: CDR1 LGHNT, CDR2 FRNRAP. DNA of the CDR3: TGTGCTAGTGGTTTGGTACTCGGCAGGGGCTCAAAGGAATATGGCTACACCTTC. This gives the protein CASGLVLGRGSKEYGYTF.

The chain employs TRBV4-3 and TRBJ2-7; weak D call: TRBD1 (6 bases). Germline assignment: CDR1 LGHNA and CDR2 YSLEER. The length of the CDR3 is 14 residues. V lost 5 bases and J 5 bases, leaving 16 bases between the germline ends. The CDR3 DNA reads TGCGCCAGCAGCTTCGTACAGGGTTCCAACGAGCAGTACTTC. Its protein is CASSFVQGSNEQYF.

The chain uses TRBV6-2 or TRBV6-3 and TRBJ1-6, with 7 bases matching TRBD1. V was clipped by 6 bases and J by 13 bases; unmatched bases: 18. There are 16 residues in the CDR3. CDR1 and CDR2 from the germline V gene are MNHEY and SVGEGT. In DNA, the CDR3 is TGTGCCAGCAGCAGAGCGAGACAGGGCCACGGGATTCCCCTCCACTTT. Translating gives CASSRARQGHGIPLHF.

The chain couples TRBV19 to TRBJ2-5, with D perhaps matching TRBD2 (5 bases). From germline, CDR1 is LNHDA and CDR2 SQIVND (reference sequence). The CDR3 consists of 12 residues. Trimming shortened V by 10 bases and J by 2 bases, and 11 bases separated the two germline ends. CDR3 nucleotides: TGTGCCACCACCGAGGGACAAGAGACCCAGTACTTC. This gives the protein CATTEGQETQYF.

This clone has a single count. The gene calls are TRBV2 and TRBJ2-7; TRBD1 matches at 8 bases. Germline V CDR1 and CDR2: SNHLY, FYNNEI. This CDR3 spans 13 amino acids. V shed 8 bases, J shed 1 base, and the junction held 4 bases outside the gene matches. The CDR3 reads CASSTGGSYEQYF. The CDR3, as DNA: TGTGCCAGCTCTACAGGGGGATCCTACGAGCAGTACTTC.

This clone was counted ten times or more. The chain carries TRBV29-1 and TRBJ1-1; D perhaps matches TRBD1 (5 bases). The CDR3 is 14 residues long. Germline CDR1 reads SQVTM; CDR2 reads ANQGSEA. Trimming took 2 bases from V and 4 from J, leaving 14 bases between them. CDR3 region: CSVENVQGGTEAFF. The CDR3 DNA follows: TGCAGCGTTGAAAATGTTCAGGGAGGCACTGAAGCTTTCTTT.

The CDR3 DNA is TGTGCCAGCAGTTTAGCGGGGGGGCCGGGTGAGCAGTTCTTC. As protein: CASSLAGGPGEQFF. The chain carries TRBV6-5 and TRBJ2-1; 11 bases align to TRBD2. The trim removed 4 bases at V and 9 bases at J, leaving 5 bases unmatched. The CDR3 is 14 residues long. The germline CDR1 and CDR2 sequences are MNHEY and SVGAGI.

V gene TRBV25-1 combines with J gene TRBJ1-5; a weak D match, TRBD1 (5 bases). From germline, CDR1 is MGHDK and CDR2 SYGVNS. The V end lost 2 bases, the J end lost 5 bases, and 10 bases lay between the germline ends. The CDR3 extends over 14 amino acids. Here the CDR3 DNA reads TGTGCCAGCAGTGAAAAGGACAAACATCAGCCCCAGCATTTT. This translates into CASSEKDKHQPQHF.

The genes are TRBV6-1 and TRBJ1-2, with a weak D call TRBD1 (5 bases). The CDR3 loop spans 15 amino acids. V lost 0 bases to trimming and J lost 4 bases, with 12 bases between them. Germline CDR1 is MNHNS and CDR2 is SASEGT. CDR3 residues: CASSEALRGPYGYTF. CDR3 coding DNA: TGTGCCAGCAGTGAAGCTCTAAGGGGTCCCTATGGCTACACCTTC.

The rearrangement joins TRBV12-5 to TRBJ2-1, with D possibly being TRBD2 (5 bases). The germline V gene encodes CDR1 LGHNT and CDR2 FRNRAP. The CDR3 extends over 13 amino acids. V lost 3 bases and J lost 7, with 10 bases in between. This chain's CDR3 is CASGFRTGNEQFF. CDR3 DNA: TGTGCTAGTGGTTTCCGAACGGGGAATGAGCAGTTCTTC.

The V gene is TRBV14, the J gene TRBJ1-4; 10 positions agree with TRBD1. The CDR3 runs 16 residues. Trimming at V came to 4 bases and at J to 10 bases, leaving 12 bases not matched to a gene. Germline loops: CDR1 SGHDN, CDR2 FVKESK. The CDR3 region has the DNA TGTGCCAGCAGCCGCACGGGACAGGGGCCCCAGGGAAAACTGTTTTTT. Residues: CASSRTGQGPQGKLFF.

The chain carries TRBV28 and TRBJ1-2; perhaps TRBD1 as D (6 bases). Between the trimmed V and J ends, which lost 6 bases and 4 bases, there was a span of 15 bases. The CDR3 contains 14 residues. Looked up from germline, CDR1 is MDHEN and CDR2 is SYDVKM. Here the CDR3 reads CASSPPDRVYGYTF. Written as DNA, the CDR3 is TGTGCCAGCAGCCCCCCGGACAGAGTCTATGGCTACACCTTC.

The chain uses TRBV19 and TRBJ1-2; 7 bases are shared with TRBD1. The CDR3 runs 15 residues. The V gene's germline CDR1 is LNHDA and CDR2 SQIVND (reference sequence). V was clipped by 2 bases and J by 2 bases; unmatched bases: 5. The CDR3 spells CASSIKGQSNYGYTF. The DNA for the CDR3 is TGTGCCAGTAGTATAAAGGGACAGTCGAACTATGGCTACACCTTC.

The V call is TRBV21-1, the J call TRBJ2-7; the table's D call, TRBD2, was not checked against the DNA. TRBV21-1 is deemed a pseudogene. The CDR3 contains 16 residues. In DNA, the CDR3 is TGTGCCAGCAGCAGAAGGGTACGCGGGGGGGCCGTCGAGCAGTACTTC. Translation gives CASSRRVRGGAVEQYF.

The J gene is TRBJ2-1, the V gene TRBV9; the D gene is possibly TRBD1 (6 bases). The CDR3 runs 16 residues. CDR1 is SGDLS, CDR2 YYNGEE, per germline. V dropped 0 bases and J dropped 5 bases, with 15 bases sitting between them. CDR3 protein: CASSVVIGGKDNEQFF. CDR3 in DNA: TGTGCCAGCAGCGTAGTTATAGGGGGAAAAGACAATGAGCAGTTCTTC.

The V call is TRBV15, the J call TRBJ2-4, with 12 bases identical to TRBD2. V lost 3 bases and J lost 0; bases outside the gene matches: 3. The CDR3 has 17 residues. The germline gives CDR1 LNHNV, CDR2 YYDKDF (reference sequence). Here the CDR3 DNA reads TGTGCCACCAGCAGGGCTAGCGGGGGGGAAGCCAAAAACATTCAGTACTTC. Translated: CATSRASGGEAKNIQYF.

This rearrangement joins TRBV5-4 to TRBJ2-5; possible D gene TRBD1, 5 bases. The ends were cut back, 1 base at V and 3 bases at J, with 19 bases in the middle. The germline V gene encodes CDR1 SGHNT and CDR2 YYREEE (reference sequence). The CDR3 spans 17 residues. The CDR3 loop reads CASSLSLLSKGKETQYF. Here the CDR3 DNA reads TGTGCCAGCAGCTTGAGTCTTCTTTCAAAGGGGAAAGAGACCCAGTACTTC.

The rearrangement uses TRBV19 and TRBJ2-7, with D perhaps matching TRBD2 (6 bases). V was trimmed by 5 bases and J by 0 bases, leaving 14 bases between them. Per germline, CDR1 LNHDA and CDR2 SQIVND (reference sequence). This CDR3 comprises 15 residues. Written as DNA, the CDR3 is TGTGCCAGTAGTGCGGGACCGTTAAGCTCCTACGAGCAGTACTTC. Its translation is CASSAGPLSSYEQYF.

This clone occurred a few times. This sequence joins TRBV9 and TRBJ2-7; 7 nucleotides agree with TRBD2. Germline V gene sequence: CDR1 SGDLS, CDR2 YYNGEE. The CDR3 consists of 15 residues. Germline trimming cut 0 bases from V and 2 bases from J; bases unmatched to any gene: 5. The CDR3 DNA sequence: TGTGCCAGCAGCGTAGACGGCGGGAGAACCTACGAGCAGTACTTC. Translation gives CASSVDGGRTYEQYF. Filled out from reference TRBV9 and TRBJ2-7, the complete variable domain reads DSGVTQTPKHLITATGQRVTLRCSPRSGDLSVYWYQQSLDQGLQFLIQYYNGEERAKGNILERFSAQQFPDLHSELNLSSLELGDSALYFCASSVDGGRTYEQYFGPGTRLTVT.

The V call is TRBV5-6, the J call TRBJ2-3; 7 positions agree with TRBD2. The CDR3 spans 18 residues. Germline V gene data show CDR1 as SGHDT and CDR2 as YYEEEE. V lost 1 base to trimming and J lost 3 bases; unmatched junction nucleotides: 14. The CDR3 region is CASSLWGTSGMKTDTQYF. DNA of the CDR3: TGTGCCAGCAGCTTGTGGGGCACAAGCGGGATGAAGACAGATACGCAGTATTTT.